These 15 T cell receptor beta chains originate from one sample sequenced in a study of T cell changes during pregnancy in multiple sclerosis. The assay was immunoSEQ multiplex PCR, and TCRdb's table has in-frame clones only and misses some. Among approximately 100,000 clones listed, 90% to 95% were seen once. The starting material was peripheral blood, obtained in the first trimester of pregnancy. The receptors come from a female donor with multiple sclerosis, enrolled in a pregnancy study.

The chain combines TRBV28 with TRBJ1-1; TRBD1 matches at 7 bases. The CDR3 sequence is 16 residues long. V was pared by 7 bases and J by 6 bases, with 17 bases of the junction left unmatched. Germline V gene data show CDR1 as MDHEN and CDR2 as SYDVKM. CDR3 in DNA: TGTGCCAGCAAAGGCCGGGACAGCCGCCGTTGGGCTGAAGCTTTCTTT. Protein: CASKGRDSRRWAEAFF.

This chain joins TRBV30 and TRBJ2-6; 7 positions match TRBD1. The V gene's germline CDR1 is GTSNPN and CDR2 SVGIG (reference sequence). J was trimmed by 0 bases and V by 5 bases; bases with no gene match: 7. The CDR3 spans 16 residues. Written as DNA, the CDR3 is TGTGCCTGGGGGGGACAGTCGAGCTCTGGGGCCAACGTCCTGACTTTC. Protein: CAWGGQSSSGANVLTF.

The CDR3 region is CASSFSPSGDQPQHF. The CDR3 DNA sequence: TGTGCCAGCAGCTTTTCCCCGTCAGGGGATCAGCCCCAGCATTTT. This chain links TRBV5-4 with TRBJ1-5, with a tentative D call TRBD1 (6 bases). The CDR3 extends over 15 amino acids. From germline, CDR1 is SGHNT and CDR2 YYREEE (reference sequence). The ends were cut back, 2 bases at V and 5 bases at J, with 14 bases in the middle.

The rearrangement joins TRBV12-5 to TRBJ1-2, with a possible D match to TRBD1 (5 bases). V was clipped by 3 bases and J by 5 bases, with 22 bases between them. Germline values: CDR1 LGHNT, CDR2 FRNRAP. This CDR3 is 17 amino acids long. The CDR3 DNA reads as TGTGCTAGTGGTTTCGGAGAGGCAGACCGGGGGGGGTATGGCTACACCTTC. It codes for CASGFGEADRGGYGYTF.

V and J are TRBV12-5 and TRBJ2-1; D is perhaps TRBD1 (6 bases). Germline values: CDR1 LGHNT, CDR2 FRNRAP. The CDR3 is made up of 15 amino acids. Between the trimmed V and J ends, which lost 0 bases and 9 bases, there was a span of 15 bases. The CDR3 sequence is CASGLVQGRVGEQFF. The CDR3 DNA follows: TGTGCTAGTGGTTTGGTACAGGGCAGGGTAGGTGAGCAGTTCTTC.

DNA for the CDR3: TGCAGCGCTCTCGCGCCGCCAGGGCCTTACGAGCAGTACTTC. It is translated as CSALAPPGPYEQYF. The chain recombines TRBV29-1 with TRBJ2-7, with TRBD1 as a possible D gene (5 bases). The ends were cut back, 7 bases at V and 4 bases at J, with 20 bases in the middle. Germline V gives CDR1 SQVTM, CDR2 ANQGSEA. The CDR3 consists of 14 residues.

The J gene is TRBJ1-1, the V gene TRBV6-1; D gene unclear. Between the trimmed V and J ends, which lost 4 bases and 3 bases, there was a span of 12 bases. CDR3 length: 14 amino acids. Per the germline V gene, CDR1 is MNHNS and CDR2 is SASEGT. The CDR3 bases are TGTGCCAGCAGTGCTGAAGCAGGTCACACTGAAGCTTTCTTT. Amino acids: CASSAEAGHTEAFF.

The chain combines TRBV21-1 with TRBJ2-5; TRBD2, the D gene given by the table, was not confirmed from the DNA. TRBV21-1 is labeled a pseudogene. The CDR3 totals 18 residues. CDR3 in amino acids: CASSNPLRGGLSGQTQYF. The DNA for the CDR3 is TGTGCCAGCAGCAATCCCCTGCGGGGGGGCCTTTCCGGGCAGACCCAGTACTTC.

This clone was observed once. The V call is TRBV9, the J call TRBJ2-7, with TRBD1 identical over 7 bases. V lost 3 bases, J lost 0 bases, and 3 bases stayed unmatched. The CDR3 consists of 14 residues. The germline gives CDR1 SGDLS, CDR2 YYNGEE. The CDR3 loop reads CASSEQGSSYEQYF. The CDR3 region has the DNA TGTGCCAGCAGCGAACAGGGGAGCTCCTACGAGCAGTACTTC.

This rearrangement joins TRBV7-2 to TRBJ1-1; D is ambiguous. Per the germline V gene, CDR1 is SGHTA and CDR2 is FQGNSA. CDR3 length: 15 residues. V shed 1 base and J shed 5 bases, with 14 bases lying between them. The chain's CDR3 is CASSLVLGSGTEAFF. Written as DNA, the CDR3 is TGTGCCAGCAGCTTAGTTTTAGGGTCGGGGACTGAAGCTTTCTTT. The whole variable domain, filled in from reference TRBV7-2 and TRBJ1-1, reads GAGVSQSPSNKVTEKGKDVELRCDPISGHTALYWYRQSLGQGLEFLIYFQGNSAPDKSGLPSDRFSAERTGGSVSTLTIQRTQQEDSAVYLCASSLVLGSGTEAFFGQGTRLTVV.

The chain links TRBV20-1 to TRBJ1-5, with D perhaps matching TRBD1 (5 bases). From germline, CDR1 is DFQATT and CDR2 SNEGSKA (reference sequence). Trimming removed 7 bases at V and 10 bases at J, with 5 bases between. This CDR3 is 8 amino acids long. In nucleotides, the CDR3 is TGCAGTGGGGGCCCCCAGCATTTT. Protein: CSGGPQHF.

This clone was seen a single time. V and J are TRBV10-3 and TRBJ1-5, with D hard to call. This CDR3 comprises 14 residues. CDR1 is ENHRY and CDR2 is SYGVKD in the germline V gene. Trimming took 0 bases from V and 5 from J, leaving 8 bases between them. CDR3 in amino acids: CAISESLGDQPQHF. The CDR3 DNA reads as TGTGCCATCAGTGAGTCTCTCGGGGATCAGCCCCAGCATTTT.

This clone was seen only once. The rearrangement links TRBV19 to TRBJ2-2; TRBD2 agrees at 14 bases. V dropped 5 bases and J dropped 5; count of bases not matched to a gene: 10. CDR1 is LNHDA and CDR2 is SQIVND in the germline V gene (reference sequence). The CDR3 loop spans 18 amino acids. As DNA, the CDR3 is TGTGCCAGTAGTCCTTGGACTAGCGGGGGGCCGAGAACCGGGGAGCTGTTTTTT. Its protein is CASSPWTSGGPRTGELFF.

To note about this clone: One end of the junction varies from germline; a read error may be responsible. CDR3 nucleotides: TGTGCCAGCAGCTTGGGGACAGACGATGCCTCAGTTAATTTT. Translation gives CASSLGTDDASVNF. The chain employs TRBV5-6 and TRBJ1-5, with a tentative D call TRBD1 (6 bases). Germline-derived CDR1 and CDR2 are SGHDT and YYEEEE. CDR3 size: 14 residues.

The genes are TRBV19 and TRBJ2-3; weak D call: TRBD2 (7 bases). Trimming cost V 7 bases and J 7 bases, with 21 bases left between them. CDR1 and CDR2 from the germline V gene are LNHDA and SQIVND (reference sequence). CDR3 length equals 15 residues. The CDR3 spells CASTPGRGAENTQYF. The CDR3 region has the DNA TGTGCCAGTACCCCGGGACGGGGGGCGGAGAATACGCAGTATTTT. Looking up the rest from reference TRBV19 and TRBJ2-3 gives the full variable domain: DGGITQSPKYLFRKEGQNVTLSCEQNLNHDAMYWYRQDPGQGLRLIYYSQIVNDFQKGDIAEGYSVSREKKESFPLTVTSAQKNPTAFYLCASTPGRGAENTQYFGPGTRLTVL.